These 2 T cell receptor beta chains were sequenced from one sample in a study of Ad26.COV2.S vaccination and SARS-CoV-2 variants. Treatment meaning: 15 to 20 received Ad26.COV2.S at low or high dose, single or two shots; about 5 received placebo; per-sample allocation not given. Sampling occurred on day 63 after the first vaccine or placebo injection. TCRdb keeps only in-frame clones here, not all; method: immunoSEQ multiplex PCR. The sample has about 480,000 clones; around 88% are singletons. Material: peripheral blood, obtained in a trial of Ad26.COV2.S vaccine versus placebo. The receptors derive from a person aged 18-60 years who received the Ad26.COV2.S COVID-19 vaccine or a placebo.

There are a few counts of this clone. The chain carries TRBV7-9 and TRBJ2-7, with 9 nucleotides matching TRBD1. J lost 0 bases, V lost 0 bases, and 9 bases had no gene match. Germline V CDR1 and CDR2: SEHNR, FQNEAQ (reference sequence). CDR3 length: 18 residues. CDR3: CASSLAPGQGFVSYEQYF. Written as DNA, the CDR3 is TGTGCCAGCAGCTTAGCCCCGGGACAGGGTTTTGTCTCCTACGAGCAGTACTTC.

The V and J genes are TRBV30 and TRBJ1-1; a possible D gene is TRBD1 (5 bases). The CDR3 is made up of 15 amino acids. Germline V gives CDR1 GTSNPN, CDR2 SVGIG (reference sequence). V lost 3 bases, J lost 4 bases, and 18 bases lay in between. CDR3 DNA: TGTGCCTGGAGGAGAATCGAGGCCGGGGGCACTGAAGCTTTCTTT. Its translation is CAWRRIEAGGTEAFF.